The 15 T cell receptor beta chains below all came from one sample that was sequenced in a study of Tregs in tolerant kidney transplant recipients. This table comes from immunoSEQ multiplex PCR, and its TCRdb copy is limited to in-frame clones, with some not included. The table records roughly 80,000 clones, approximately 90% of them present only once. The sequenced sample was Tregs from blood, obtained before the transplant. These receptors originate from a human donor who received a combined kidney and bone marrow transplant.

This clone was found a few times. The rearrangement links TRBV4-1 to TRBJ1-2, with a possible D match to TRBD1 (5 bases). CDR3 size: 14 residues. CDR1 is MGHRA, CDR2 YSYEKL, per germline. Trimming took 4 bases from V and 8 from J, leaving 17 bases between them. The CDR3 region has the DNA TGCGCCAGCAGCCCTTTGACTGGGGCGGGAGGCTACACCTTC. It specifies CASSPLTGAGGYTF.

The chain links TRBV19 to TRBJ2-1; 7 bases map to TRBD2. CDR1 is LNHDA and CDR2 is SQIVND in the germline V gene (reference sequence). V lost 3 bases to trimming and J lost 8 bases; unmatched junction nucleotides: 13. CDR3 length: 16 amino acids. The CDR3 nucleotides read TGTGCCAGTAGTATTCTTGCGGGAGCGGGGTTCGATGAGCAGTTCTTC. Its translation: CASSILAGAGFDEQFF.

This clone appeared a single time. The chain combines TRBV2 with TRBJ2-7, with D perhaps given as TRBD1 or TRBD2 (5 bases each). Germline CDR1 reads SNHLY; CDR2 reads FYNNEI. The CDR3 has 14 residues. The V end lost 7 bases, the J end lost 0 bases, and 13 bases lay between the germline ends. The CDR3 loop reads CASNREGPSYEQYF. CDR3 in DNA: TGTGCCAGCAATCGAGAGGGGCCCTCCTACGAGCAGTACTTC.

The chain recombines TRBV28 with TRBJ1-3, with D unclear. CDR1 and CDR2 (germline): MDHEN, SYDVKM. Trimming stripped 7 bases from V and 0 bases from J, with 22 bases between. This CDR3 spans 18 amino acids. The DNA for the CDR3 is TGTGCCAGCAAGCCTCCTGGGTCACCAAAAGCCTCTGGAAACACCATATATTTT. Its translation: CASKPPGSPKASGNTIYF.

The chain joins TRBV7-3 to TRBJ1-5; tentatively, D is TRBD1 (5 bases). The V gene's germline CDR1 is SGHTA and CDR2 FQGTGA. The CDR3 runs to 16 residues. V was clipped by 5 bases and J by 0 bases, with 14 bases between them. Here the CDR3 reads CASSLLDSYSNQPQHF. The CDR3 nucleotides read TGTGCCAGCAGCCTCCTCGACAGTTATAGCAATCAGCCCCAGCATTTT.

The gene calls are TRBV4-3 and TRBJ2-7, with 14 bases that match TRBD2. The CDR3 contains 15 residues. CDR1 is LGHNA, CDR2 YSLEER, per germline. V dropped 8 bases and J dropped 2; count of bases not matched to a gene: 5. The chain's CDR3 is CASGTSGSTPYEQYF. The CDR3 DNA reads TGCGCCAGCGGGACTAGCGGGAGTACGCCCTACGAGCAGTACTTC.

Written as DNA, the CDR3 is TGTGCCAGCATGGCCCTAGGAGGAGGCGTTGCGAACACCGGGGAGCTGTTTTTT. The encoded protein is CASMALGGGVANTGELFF. This chain links TRBV13 with TRBJ2-2, with D possibly being TRBD2 (5 bases). Looked up from germline, CDR1 is PRHDT and CDR2 is FYEKMQ (reference sequence). V lost 7 bases and J 0 bases, leaving 21 bases between the germline ends. The CDR3 runs to 18 residues.

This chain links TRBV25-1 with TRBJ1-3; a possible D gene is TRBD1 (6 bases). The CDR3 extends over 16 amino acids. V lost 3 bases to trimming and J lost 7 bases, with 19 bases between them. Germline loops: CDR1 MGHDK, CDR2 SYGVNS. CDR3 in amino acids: CASSDVMAGDRNTIYF. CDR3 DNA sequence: TGTGCCAGCAGTGACGTTATGGCAGGGGATCGGAACACCATATATTTT.

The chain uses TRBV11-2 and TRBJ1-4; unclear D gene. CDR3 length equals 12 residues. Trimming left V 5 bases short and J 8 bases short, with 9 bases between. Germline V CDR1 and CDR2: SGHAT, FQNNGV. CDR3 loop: CASSPRGEKLFF. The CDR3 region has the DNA TGTGCCAGCAGCCCTCGTGGAGAAAAACTGTTTTTT.

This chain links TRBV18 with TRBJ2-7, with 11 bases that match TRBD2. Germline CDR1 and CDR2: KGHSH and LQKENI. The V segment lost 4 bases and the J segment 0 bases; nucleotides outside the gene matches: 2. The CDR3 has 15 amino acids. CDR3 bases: TGTGCCAGCTCACGCACTAGCGGGAGCTCCTACGAGCAGTACTTC. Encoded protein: CASSRTSGSSYEQYF.

CDR3 bases: TGTGCCAGCAGCTTCCAGGGGGCCGACACTGAAGCTTTCTTT. Translated, it gives CASSFQGADTEAFF. This sequence joins TRBV7-9 and TRBJ1-1, with TRBD1 matching 8 bases. The V and J ends lost 3 bases and 3 bases, in that order; junction bases with no gene match: 3. This CDR3 comprises 14 residues. Looked up from germline, CDR1 is SEHNR and CDR2 is FQNEAQ (reference sequence). The whole variable domain, filled in from reference TRBV7-9 and TRBJ1-1, reads DTGVSQNPRHKITKRGQNVTFRCDPISEHNRLYWYRQTLGQGPEFLTYFQNEAQLEKSRLLSDRFSAERPKGSFSTLEIQRTEQGDSAMYLCASSFQGADTEAFFGQGTRLTVV.

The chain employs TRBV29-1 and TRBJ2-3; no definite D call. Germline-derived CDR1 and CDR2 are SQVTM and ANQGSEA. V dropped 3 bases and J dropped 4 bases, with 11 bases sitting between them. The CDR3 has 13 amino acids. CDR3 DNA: TGCAGCGTTGATGAGAGTGTGGCAGATACGCAGTATTTT. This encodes CSVDESVADTQYF.

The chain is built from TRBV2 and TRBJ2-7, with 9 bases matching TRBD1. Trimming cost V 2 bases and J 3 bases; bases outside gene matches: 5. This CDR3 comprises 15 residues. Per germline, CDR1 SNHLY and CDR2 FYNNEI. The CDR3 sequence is CASSESGTGIYEQYF. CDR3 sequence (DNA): TGTGCCAGCAGTGAATCGGGGACAGGGATCTACGAGCAGTACTTC.

CDR3 DNA: TGTGCCAGCAGTGATGCGGGCCTGTCTTGGGAGACCCAGTACTTC. This gives the protein CASSDAGLSWETQYF. The V call is TRBV6-1, the J call TRBJ2-5; perhaps TRBD2 as D (5 bases). Germline CDR1 reads MNHNS; CDR2 reads SASEGT. V was cut by 3 bases and J by 5 bases, with 16 bases left in between. CDR3 length equals 15 residues.

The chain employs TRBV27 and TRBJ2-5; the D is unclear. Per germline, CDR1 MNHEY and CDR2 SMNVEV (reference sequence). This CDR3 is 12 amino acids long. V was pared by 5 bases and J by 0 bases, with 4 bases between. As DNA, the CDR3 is TGTGCCAGCAGTACCCACCAAGAGACCCAGTACTTC. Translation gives CASSTHQETQYF.